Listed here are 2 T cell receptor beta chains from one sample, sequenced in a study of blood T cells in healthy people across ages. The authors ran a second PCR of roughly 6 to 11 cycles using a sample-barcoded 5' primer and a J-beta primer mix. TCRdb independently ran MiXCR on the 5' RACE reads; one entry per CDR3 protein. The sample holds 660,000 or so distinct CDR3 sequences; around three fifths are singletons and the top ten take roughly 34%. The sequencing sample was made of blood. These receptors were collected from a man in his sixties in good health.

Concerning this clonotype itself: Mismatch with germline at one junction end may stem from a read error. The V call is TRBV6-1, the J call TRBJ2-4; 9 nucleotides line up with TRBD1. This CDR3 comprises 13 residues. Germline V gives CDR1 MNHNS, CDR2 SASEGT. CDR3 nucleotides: TGTGCCGCTTCCGGGACAGGGCCCTACGAGCAGTATTTC. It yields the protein CAASGTGPYEQYF.

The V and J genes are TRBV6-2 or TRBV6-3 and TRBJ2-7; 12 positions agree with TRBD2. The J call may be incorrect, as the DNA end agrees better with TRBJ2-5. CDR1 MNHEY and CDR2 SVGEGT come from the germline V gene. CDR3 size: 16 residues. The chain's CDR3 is CASSYSTSGGVETQYF. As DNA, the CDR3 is TGTGCCAGCAGTTACTCGACTAGCGGGGGAGTTGAGACCCAGTACTTC.